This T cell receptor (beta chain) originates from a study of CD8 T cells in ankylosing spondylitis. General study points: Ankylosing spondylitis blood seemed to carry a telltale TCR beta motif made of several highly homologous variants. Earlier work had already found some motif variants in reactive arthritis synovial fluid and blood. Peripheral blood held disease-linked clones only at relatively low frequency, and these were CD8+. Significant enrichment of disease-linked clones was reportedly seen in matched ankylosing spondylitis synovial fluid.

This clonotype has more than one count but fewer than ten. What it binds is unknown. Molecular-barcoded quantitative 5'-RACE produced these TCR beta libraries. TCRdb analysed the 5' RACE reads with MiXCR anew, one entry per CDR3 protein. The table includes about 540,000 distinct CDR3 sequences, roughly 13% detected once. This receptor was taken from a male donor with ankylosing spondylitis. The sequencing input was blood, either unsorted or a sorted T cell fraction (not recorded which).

The CDR3 sequence: CASSGSYLRTGGSNTEAFF. The DNA for the CDR3 is TGCGCCAGCAGCGGGAGTTACCTTCGGACAGGGGGCTCAAACACTGAAGCTTTCTTT. This chain links TRBV5-1 with TRBJ1-1; TRBD1 aligns across 11 bases. The CDR3 has 19 amino acids. Trimming at V came to 4 bases and at J to 2 bases, leaving 16 bases not matched to a gene. The germline CDR1 and CDR2 sequences are SGHRS and YFSETQ.